The entry below gives a single TCR beta chain sequence along with its context. Its antigen is not yet known. Within one base of it there is no much larger clone, and no base qualities were kept. The collaborating institutions used their own protocols to collect whole blood in K2EDTA tubes. For TCRbeta analysis, collaborator samples were shipped as frozen whole blood, as isolated PBMCs, or as DNA extracted from either sample type. TCRbeta CDR3 regions were amplified from genomic DNA using the immunoSEQ Assay, a bias-controlled multiplex PCR. In the original analysis: The number of nucleated cells in each sample was estimated from the amplification of reference gene primers within the assay. Sequence reads were collapsed and filtered to measure the absolute abundance of every unique TCRbeta CDR3 rearrangement. For each sample, productive Simpson clonality was calculated by taking the square root of Simpson's diversity index across productive rearrangements. TCRdb took this table from immuneACCESS and kept in-frame rearrangements with V and J called. Such tables lack part of the clones; where checked against another copy, unresolved V genes explain under half of the gap, and the rest is unexplained. D and trimming were read from the DNA, whereas the V and J calls and clone size are those reported in that table. This sample is represented by under 8,000 clones; around nine tenths of them were singletons. The top ten constitute around half of the sample.

This entry belongs to a study of blood T cell repertoires in COVID-19 (TCRdb year 2020). As for the study more broadly: Collaborator samples came from the United States, Italy and Spain and covered acute and convalescent phases of COVID-19. The material from the prospective study consisted of cDNA or gDNA derived from T cells, B-cell-depleted T cells, or PBMCs. The dataset comprised deeply sampled blood TCRbeta repertoires from subjects exposed to, actively infected with, or recovered from COVID-19. The repertoires were released in a freely available public database meant as a resource for research on the immune response to SARS-CoV-2. Samples were obtained from the ongoing ImmuneRACE study (first 160 participants) and from over a thousand subjects provided by 6 global collaborators. Sample metadata almost always included a de-identified subject ID, COVID-19 status, age in years and sex. Where HLA class I and class II types were available, the types were taken from metadata supplied by the sample provider, not from assay-based typing. Points the paper makes about the study in general: Clinical and demographic metadata were provided uncurated, with the amount varying by source and participant.

The CDR3 holds 16 amino acids from the cysteine to the phenylalanine. The retained sequence is limited to the CDR3, 48 bases, with the frame set at the first base. Trimming removed 2 bases from V and 5 bases from J, leaving 16 bases between the germline ends. The germline V gene (reference sequence) specifies LNHDA as CDR1 and SQIVND as CDR2. The chain joins TRBV19 to TRBJ1-5; a weak D assignment points to TRBD1 (5 bases agree). This TCR derives from a human donor in a cohort sampled during active COVID-19. Sequences were obtained from peripheral blood. The DNA is as follows: TGTGCCAGTAGTATATTCCGGGGGGAGGCGGATCAGCCCCAGCATTTT. The encoded protein is CASSIFRGEADQPQHF.